This is a list of T cell receptor beta chains from one sample in a study of T cell responses to AZD1222 COVID-19 vaccine. Profiling relied on immunoSEQ multiplex PCR, and the TCRdb table lists in-frame clones only, not all of them. The sample consists of about 140,000 clones, under 95% of them appearing once. The sample consisted of peripheral blood, taken on day 0 of AZD1222 vaccination. Receptor source: an adult in good health. CDR3s include the opening cysteine and the closing phenylalanine or tryptophan. The order of the fields is D gene, J gene, clone size, V gene, CDR3 DNA, CDR3 protein. D genes are given only for firm matches. The listing skips clone size in some rows; elsewhere it reads once, few, many or a size class.

D gene: .
J gene: TRBJ1-1
clone size: once
V gene: TRBV6-2/TRBV6-3
CDR3 DNA: TGTGCCAGCAGTTTACAGGCAGCGAACACTGAAGCTTTCTTT
CDR3 protein: CASSLQAANTEAFF

D gene: .
J gene: TRBJ1-2
clone size: .
V gene: TRBV19
CDR3 DNA: TGTGCCAGTAAGCTTCGGGGTGAGGATGGCTACACCTTC
CDR3 protein: CASKLRGEDGYTF

D gene: .
J gene: TRBJ2-1
clone size: .
V gene: TRBV5-4
CDR3 DNA: TGTGCCAGCAGCTTGGGCAGCCCGAGCTCCTACAATGAGCAGTTCTTC
CDR3 protein: CASSLGSPSSYNEQFF

D gene: .
J gene: TRBJ2-2
clone size: .
V gene: TRBV5-1
CDR3 DNA: TGCGCCAGCGAAGGAGGTACCGGGGAGCTGTTTTTT
CDR3 protein: CASEGGTGELFF

D gene: TRBD1
J gene: TRBJ2-7
clone size: .
V gene: TRBV2
CDR3 DNA: TGTGCCAGCAGTGTCCCCGACAGGGATTTAGAGCAGTACTTC
CDR3 protein: CASSVPDRDLEQYF

D gene: .
J gene: TRBJ2-2
clone size: .
V gene: TRBV2
CDR3 DNA: TGTGCCAGCAGCCGGGAGACCGGGGAGCTGTTTTTT
CDR3 protein: CASSRETGELFF

D gene: .
J gene: TRBJ2-3
clone size: .
V gene: TRBV27
CDR3 DNA: TGTGCCAGCAGTTTATCTTTAGGGGGAGGCACAGATACGCAGTATTTT
CDR3 protein: CASSLSLGGGTDTQYF

D gene: .
J gene: TRBJ2-5
clone size: .
V gene: TRBV30
CDR3 DNA: TGTGCCTGGAGTATGGGTGGGCTCCAAGAGACCCAGTACTTC
CDR3 protein: CAWSMGGLQETQYF

D gene: TRBD1
J gene: TRBJ1-3
clone size: .
V gene: TRBV10-3
CDR3 DNA: TGTGCCAACCGGGACAGCTCTGGAAACACCATATATTTT
CDR3 protein: CANRDSSGNTIYF

D gene: TRBD1
J gene: TRBJ1-5
clone size: .
V gene: TRBV2
CDR3 DNA: TGTGCCAGCAGTGATCAGACAGGGGCTGCGGATAGCAATCAGCCCCAGCATTTT
CDR3 protein: CASSDQTGAADSNQPQHF

D gene: .
J gene: TRBJ2-5
clone size: .
V gene: TRBV6-5
CDR3 DNA: TGTGCCAGCAGCCTCACGGGGGTAGGAGAGACCCAGTACTTC
CDR3 protein: CASSLTGVGETQYF

D gene: .
J gene: TRBJ2-1
clone size: .
V gene: TRBV7-3
CDR3 DNA: TGTGCCAGCAGCTTAACAGCGTGGAATGAGCAGTTCTTC
CDR3 protein: CASSLTAWNEQFF

D gene: .
J gene: TRBJ2-3
clone size: .
V gene: TRBV27
CDR3 DNA: TGTGCCAGCAGTGAGGTCTTTTCGTCCACAGATACGCAGTATTTT
CDR3 protein: CASSEVFSSTDTQYF

D gene: .
J gene: TRBJ1-2
clone size: .
V gene: TRBV20-1
CDR3 DNA: TGCAGTGCTCGGTCAAACTATGGCTACACCTTC
CDR3 protein: CSARSNYGYTF

D gene: .
J gene: TRBJ2-6
clone size: .
V gene: TRBV27
CDR3 DNA: TGTGCCAGCAGTCCTCAAGCCGCTGGGGCCAACGTCCTGACTTTC
CDR3 protein: CASSPQAAGANVLTF

D gene: TRBD1
J gene: TRBJ1-5
clone size: .
V gene: TRBV6-2/TRBV6-3
CDR3 DNA: TGTGCCAGCAGTTACGCGGCAGGACAGGGATTAGTTAGCAATCAGCCCCAGCATTTT
CDR3 protein: CASSYAAGQGLVSNQPQHF

D gene: .
J gene: TRBJ1-1
clone size: .
V gene: TRBV19
CDR3 DNA: TGTGCCAGTAGTATGGGTCTGAACACTGAAGCTTTCTTT
CDR3 protein: CASSMGLNTEAFF

D gene: .
J gene: TRBJ1-4
clone size: .
V gene: TRBV7-6
CDR3 DNA: TGTGCCAGCAGCTTGTATAGGGGAACTAATGAAAAACTGTTTTTT
CDR3 protein: CASSLYRGTNEKLFF

D gene: .
J gene: TRBJ1-4
clone size: .
V gene: TRBV2
CDR3 DNA: TGTGCCAGCATTTCAGGGGTTGCGACTAATGAAAAACTGTTTTTT
CDR3 protein: CASISGVATNEKLFF

D gene: .
J gene: TRBJ2-7
clone size: .
V gene: TRBV28
CDR3 DNA: TGTGCCAGCAGTTCCCCCCCCTACGAGCAGTACTTC
CDR3 protein: CASSSPPYEQYF

D gene: .
J gene: TRBJ2-5
clone size: .
V gene: TRBV25-1
CDR3 DNA: TGTGCCAGCAGTGAATATGACGGGACCCAAGAGACCCAGTACTTC
CDR3 protein: CASSEYDGTQETQYF

D gene: .
J gene: TRBJ2-7
clone size: .
V gene: TRBV21-1
CDR3 DNA: TGTGCCAGCAGCAAACGGAAAGGGAGCTCCTACGAGCAGTACTTC
CDR3 protein: CASSKRKGSSYEQYF

D gene: TRBD1
J gene: TRBJ1-1
clone size: .
V gene: TRBV18
CDR3 DNA: TGTGCCAGCTCACCACCCGGGACAGGTCCCACTTGGACCACTGAAGCTTTCTTT
CDR3 protein: CASSPPGTGPTWTTEAFF

D gene: .
J gene: TRBJ1-1
clone size: .
V gene: TRBV19
CDR3 DNA: TGTGCCAGTAGTATCAGGTCAATCACTGAAGCTTTCTTT
CDR3 protein: CASSIRSITEAFF

D gene: .
J gene: TRBJ2-2
clone size: .
V gene: TRBV5-1
CDR3 DNA: TGCGCCAGCAGCTTGGTGGGAACCGCGAACACCGGGGAGCTGTTTTTT
CDR3 protein: CASSLVGTANTGELFF

D gene: .
J gene: TRBJ2-1
clone size: few
V gene: TRBV4-1
CDR3 DNA: TGCGCCAGCAGCCACCAATGGGACAATAGCAATGAGCAGTTCTTC
CDR3 protein: CASSHQWDNSNEQFF

D gene: TRBD1
J gene: TRBJ1-6
clone size: .
V gene: TRBV7-8
CDR3 DNA: TGTGCCAGCAGCTTAACCTCGGGACAGGGGAGTTCACCCCTCCACTTT
CDR3 protein: CASSLTSGQGSSPLHF

D gene: .
J gene: TRBJ2-7
clone size: .
V gene: TRBV5-1
CDR3 DNA: TGCGCCAGCAGCTTGGGCTTCTCAGACTCCTACGAGCAGTACTTC
CDR3 protein: CASSLGFSDSYEQYF